The next 23 T cell receptor beta chains were all read from a single sample in a study of vaccination effects on CD4 cells after COVID-19. Sequencing was performed with immunoSEQ multiplex PCR; in TCRdb, only in-frame clones are kept and a portion is missing. The profile shows under 50,000 clones, roughly 79% of them singletons. Expansion of antigen-specific CD4+ T cells with viral peptide pools was carried out by the ViraFEST assay before sequencing. Researchers isolated CD4+ T cells once approximately eleven days of culture had elapsed. Two-dose vaccination with either BNT162b2 or mRNA-1273 was given to the participants. These TCRs' antigens remain unknown. The source material was CD4+ T cells from PBMCs cultured with HCoV-NL63 spike peptides, sampled after COVID-19 vaccination. The receptors were gathered from a human donor who received a COVID-19 vaccine. Some clones in this sample may be carry-over from other donors' samples.

The gene calls are TRBV4-1 and TRBJ2-5; TRBD2 might be the D (6 bases). The CDR3 extends over 13 amino acids. Per germline, CDR1 MGHRA and CDR2 YSYEKL. The germline V and J ends were trimmed by 4 bases and 4 bases, with 10 bases remaining between them. CDR3 nucleotides: TGCGCCAGCAGCCGGGGTAGCGGAGAGACCCAGTACTTC. Translating gives CASSRGSGETQYF.

The rearrangement uses TRBV28 and TRBJ2-4; D is possibly TRBD1 or TRBD2 (5 bases each). Trimming took 6 bases from V and 14 from J, leaving 17 bases between them. The germline gives CDR1 MDHEN, CDR2 SYDVKM. The CDR3 runs 12 residues. The CDR3: CASSSHLGEKYF. In nucleotides, the CDR3 is TGTGCCAGCAGCAGCCATCTGGGGGAAAAGTACTTC.

A few counts support this clone. This rearrangement joins TRBV18 to TRBJ1-6; TRBD1 aligns across 10 bases. CDR3 length: 15 residues. Per the germline V gene, CDR1 is KGHSH and CDR2 is LQKENI. Trimming removed 6 bases from V and 7 bases from J; junction bases left unmatched: 6. CDR3 region: CASSPGQGGNSPLHF. CDR3 nucleotides: TGTGCCAGCTCTCCCGGACAGGGGGGAAATTCACCCCTCCACTTT.

The rearrangement links TRBV15 to TRBJ2-5, with D possibly being TRBD2 (5 bases). The germline V and J ends were trimmed by 6 bases and 4 bases, with 15 bases remaining between them. Germline V CDR1 and CDR2: LNHNV, YYDKDF (reference sequence). This CDR3 has 14 amino acids. The CDR3 DNA follows: TGTGCCACCAGAGCAGGTGGAGGCGGAGAGACCCAGTACTTC. It yields the protein CATRAGGGGETQYF. The full variable domain, its missing parts supplied by reference TRBV15 and TRBJ2-5, is DAMVIQNPRYQVTQFGKPVTLSCSQTLNHNVMYWYQQKSSQAPKLLFHYYDKDFNNEADTPDNFQSRRPNTSFCFLDIRSPGLGDTAMYLCATRAGGGGETQYFGPGTRLLVL.

This chain uses TRBV5-1 with TRBJ2-2; D could derive from TRBD1 or TRBD2 (5 bases each). The CDR3 consists of 14 residues. CDR1 is SGHRS, CDR2 YFSETQ, per germline. Trimming removed 5 bases at V and 2 bases at J, with 10 bases between. The CDR3 sequence is CASRPGTNTGELFF. The CDR3 nucleotides read TGCGCCAGCAGGCCCGGGACCAACACCGGGGAGCTGTTTTTT.

V is TRBV5-6 and J is TRBJ1-3, with D possibly matching TRBD1 (5 bases). Trimming pared 2 bases from V and 3 bases from J, leaving 12 bases between. Germline values: CDR1 SGHDT, CDR2 YYEEEE. The CDR3 contains 15 residues. CDR3 region: CASSFRQNFGNTIYF. CDR3 coding DNA: TGTGCCAGCAGCTTCAGACAGAACTTTGGAAACACCATATATTTT.

V is TRBV12-3 or TRBV12-4 and J is TRBJ2-4; D may be TRBD2 (6 bases). This CDR3 region has 13 residues. The V end lost 5 bases, the J end lost 4 bases, and 9 bases lay between the germline ends. CDR3 coding DNA: TGTGCCAGCAGTCGGGGAGGAAAAAACATTCAGTACTTC. It codes for CASSRGGKNIQYF.

The chain links TRBV19 to TRBJ2-3; possible D gene TRBD1, 5 bases. This CDR3 contains 13 residues. Per the germline V gene, CDR1 is LNHDA and CDR2 is SQIVND (reference sequence). V was shortened by 6 bases and J by 3 bases, with 10 bases between the two germline ends. The CDR3 region is CASRQVFTDTQYF. Written as DNA, the CDR3 is TGTGCCAGTAGACAGGTTTTTACAGATACGCAGTATTTT.

This clone was detected only a few times. This chain links TRBV3-1 (or the pseudogene TRBV3-2) with TRBJ2-1, with D possibly matching TRBD2 (6 bases). Germline V gene lookup returns CDR1 LGHDT and CDR2 YNNKEL (reference sequence). The CDR3 length is 15 residues. V was clipped by 1 base and J by 2 bases, with 9 bases between them. The chain's CDR3 is CASSQASSAYNEQFF. CDR3 nucleotide sequence: TGTGCCAGCAGCCAAGCCTCTAGCGCCTACAATGAGCAGTTCTTC.

The chain uses TRBV4-1 and TRBJ2-2; 9 bases align to TRBD1. Germline CDR1 MGHRA, CDR2 YSYEKL. The CDR3 is made up of 15 amino acids. The V gene end was trimmed by 4 bases and the J gene end by 5 bases; junction bases not matched to a gene: 5. The chain's CDR3 is CASSPGQGLTGELFF. In nucleotides, the CDR3 is TGCGCCAGCAGCCCGGGACAGGGATTGACCGGGGAGCTGTTTTTT.

J is TRBJ1-5 and V is TRBV19, with D unclear. Trimming took 3 bases from V and 4 from J, leaving 10 bases between them. Germline CDR1 LNHDA, CDR2 SQIVND (reference sequence). The length of the CDR3 is 14 residues. CDR3 sequence (DNA): TGTGCCAGTAGTATCGGAACACCGAATCAGCCCCAGCATTTT. It translates to CASSIGTPNQPQHF. Variable domain in full (rest from reference TRBV19 and TRBJ1-5): DGGITQSPKYLFRKEGQNVTLSCEQNLNHDAMYWYRQDPGQGLRLIYYSQIVNDFQKGDIAEGYSVSREKKESFPLTVTSAQKNPTAFYLCASSIGTPNQPQHFGDGTRLSIL.

V is TRBV30 and J is TRBJ1-2, with 7 positions matching TRBD1. CDR1 GTSNPN and CDR2 SVGIG come from the germline V gene (reference sequence). The CDR3 spans 13 residues. J was trimmed by 13 bases and V by 2 bases; bases with no gene match: 13. The CDR3 reads CAWSPQRETGLTF. Here the CDR3 DNA reads TGTGCCTGGAGTCCGCAAAGGGAGACAGGGCTCACCTTC.

This clone was seen a single time. This chain connects TRBV10-2 to TRBJ2-5; maybe TRBD2 (6 bases). Between the trimmed V and J ends, which lost 5 bases and 7 bases, there was a span of 23 bases. CDR3 length: 16 residues. The germline V gene has CDR1 WSHSY and CDR2 SAAADI. CDR3 bases: TGCGCCAGCAGTAAAGCGGGCTACGCGTCGGAAGGGACCCAGTACTTC. It is translated as CASSKAGYASEGTQYF.

This clone was picked up a small number of times. The chain recombines TRBV5-8 with TRBJ2-3; possibly TRBD2 for D (6 bases). Trimming removed 8 bases at V and 4 bases at J, with 14 bases between. The CDR3 spans 13 residues. Germline loops: CDR1 SGHTS, CDR2 YDEGEE. The CDR3 sequence: CASPGRGADTQYF. Written as DNA, the CDR3 is TGTGCCAGTCCCGGGCGGGGCGCAGATACGCAGTATTTT.

The V call is TRBV3-1 (or the pseudogene TRBV3-2), the J call TRBJ2-1; D not resolved. The CDR3 loop spans 11 amino acids. The V end lost 1 base, the J end lost 10 bases, and 5 bases lay between the germline ends. CDR1 is LGHDT, CDR2 YNNKEL, per germline (reference sequence). The CDR3 region is CASSQAAEQFF. Here the CDR3 DNA reads TGTGCCAGCAGCCAAGCGGCAGAGCAGTTCTTC.

The chain joins TRBV5-1 to TRBJ1-2; 8 nucleotides align to TRBD1. V was clipped by 3 bases and J by 2 bases; unmatched bases: 6. Germline V gene data show CDR1 as SGHRS and CDR2 as YFSETQ. This CDR3 has 15 amino acids. CDR3 loop: CASSSRTGPNYGYTF. The CDR3 bases are TGCGCCAGCAGCTCGAGGACAGGGCCGAACTATGGCTACACCTTC. The full variable domain, completed using reference TRBV5-1 and TRBJ1-2, is KAGVTQTPRYLIKTRGQQVTLSCSPISGHRSVSWYQQTPGQGLQFLFEYFSETQRNKGNFPGRFSGRQFSNSRSEMNVSTLELGDSALYLCASSSRTGPNYGYTFGSGTRLTVV.

The chain carries TRBV19 and TRBJ2-2; possible D gene TRBD1, 6 bases. Deletions cut 0 bases from V and 0 bases from J, with 11 bases between. The CDR3 has 17 residues. Germline values: CDR1 LNHDA, CDR2 SQIVND (reference sequence). The CDR3 nucleotides read TGTGCCAGTAGTATAGAAGGCAGGGGAGCGAACACCGGGGAGCTGTTTTTT. This sequence encodes CASSIEGRGANTGELFF.

For the CDR3, the DNA is TGCGCCAGTGGCCCCGGGGGGGCTAGCAATCAGCCCCAGCATTTT. It yields the protein CASGPGGASNQPQHF. The J gene is TRBJ1-5, the V gene TRBV5-1; possible D gene TRBD1, 6 bases. The CDR3 totals 15 residues. Trimming pared 8 bases from V and 0 bases from J, leaving 15 bases between. Germline CDR1 SGHRS, CDR2 YFSETQ. Full variable domain (missing parts from reference TRBV5-1 and TRBJ1-5): KAGVTQTPRYLIKTRGQQVTLSCSPISGHRSVSWYQQTPGQGLQFLFEYFSETQRNKGNFPGRFSGRQFSNSRSEMNVSTLELGDSALYLCASGPGGASNQPQHFGDGTRLSIL.

The gene calls are TRBV18 and TRBJ1-5; TRBD1 aligns across 11 bases. Germline assignment: CDR1 KGHSH and CDR2 LQKENI. The V and J ends lost 3 bases and 6 bases, in that order; junction bases with no gene match: 4. This CDR3 contains 15 residues. CDR3 in amino acids: CASSPGQGGVQPQHF. CDR3 coding DNA: TGTGCCAGCTCACCGGGACAGGGGGGGGTTCAGCCCCAGCATTTT.

CDR3 region: CASSLGAAGELFF. The CDR3 coding sequence is TGCGCCAGCAGCTTGGGAGCCGCCGGGGAGCTGTTTTTT. The genes are TRBV5-1 and TRBJ2-2; the D is unclear. The CDR3 extends over 13 amino acids. The V gene's germline CDR1 is SGHRS and CDR2 YFSETQ. Between the trimmed V and J ends, which lost 0 bases and 6 bases, there was a span of 6 bases.

The chain recombines TRBV19 with TRBJ2-2, with 11 bases matching TRBD2. Germline V CDR1 and CDR2: LNHDA, SQIVND (reference sequence). This CDR3 contains 16 residues. With 2 bases clipped from V and 7 bases from J, the junction kept 6 bases outside the gene matches. CDR3 sequence: CASSIYSGGAVGELFF. The CDR3 region has the DNA TGTGCCAGTAGTATATATAGCGGGGGGGCCGTCGGGGAGCTGTTTTTT.

J is TRBJ2-5 and V is TRBV4-2, with D maybe TRBD2 (6 bases). Germline-derived CDR1 and CDR2 are LGHNA and YNFKEQ. This CDR3 comprises 16 residues. V gave up 1 base and J gave up 4 bases, with 16 bases separating them. CDR3 nucleotide sequence: TGTGCCAGCAGCCAAGGGGAGGAGGTCAGAATAGAGACCCAGTACTTC. This codes for CASSQGEEVRIETQYF.

The chain joins TRBV5-1 to TRBJ1-4; 7 nucleotides line up with TRBD1. The germline CDR1 and CDR2 sequences are SGHRS and YFSETQ. The CDR3 extends over 14 amino acids. The J segment lost 10 bases and the V segment lost 4 bases, leaving 10 bases of the junction unmatched. The CDR3 bases are TGCGCCAGCAGCCTACAGGGGTTCGGTGGAAAACTGTTTTTT. Translating it yields CASSLQGFGGKLFF.